This T cell receptor (beta chain) was obtained from a study of blood T cell repertoires in COVID-19. Study overall: Samples taken during acute and convalescent COVID-19 were collected in the United States, Italy and Spain. T cells, B-cell-depleted T cells, or PBMCs provided the cDNA or gDNA that served as material.

V lost 0 bases and J lost 4, with 11 bases in between. Germline V lookup: CDR1 SGDLS, CDR2 YYNGEE. This CDR3 contains 15 residues. Remarks on this clone: This same CDR3 is encoded by further DNA sequences in the sample.

Per the authors' pipeline: Scientists estimated how many nucleated cells there were by amplifying reference gene primers. The data were produced by immunoSEQ multiplex PCR, yet TCRdb's version contains in-frame clones alone and is incomplete. V and J calls and clone size follow that table, whereas D and trimming were derived from the DNA. The table has about 190,000 clones, 80% seen once; the top ten hold less than 7%. The chain is built from TRBV9 and TRBJ2-1; possibly TRBD1 for D (6 bases). Sequencing was carried out using peripheral blood. The source is a man aged 60 to 69 with acute or convalescent COVID-19. CDR3 residues: CASSVGGGPYNEQFF. The CDR3 region has the DNA TGTGCCAGCAGCGTAGGTGGGGGCCCATACAATGAGCAGTTCTTC.